The 18 T cell receptor beta chains below were found in one sample sequenced in a study of high-grade serous ovarian cancer treatment subgroups. Tumor samples were taken before definitive surgery or chemotherapy. The data were produced by immunoSEQ multiplex PCR, yet TCRdb's version contains in-frame clones alone and is incomplete. Altogether fewer than 600 clones are present, around 75% being singletons, with the ten largest covering about a third. Sequencing was done on a sample of tumor tissue. Receptors were obtained from a human donor with high-grade serous ovarian cancer.

The rearrangement links TRBV11-3 to TRBJ2-1; D unresolved. The CDR3 covers 15 residues. The germline CDR1 and CDR2 sequences are SGHNT and YENEEA. Trimming left V 0 bases short and J 0 bases short, with 6 bases between. CDR3 in amino acids: CASSLDLGSYNEQFF. The DNA of the CDR3 is TGTGCCAGCAGCTTAGATCTGGGCTCCTACAATGAGCAGTTCTTC.

The chain uses TRBV19 and TRBJ2-7, with D possibly being TRBD2 (6 bases). Germline V gene sequence: CDR1 LNHDA, CDR2 SQIVND (reference sequence). CDR3 length equals 14 residues. The V end was cut by 6 bases, the J end by 2 bases, with 14 bases between. This chain's CDR3 is CASRKTSFAYEQYF. In nucleotides, the CDR3 is TGTGCCAGTAGAAAGACTAGTTTTGCCTACGAGCAGTACTTC.

The chain uses TRBV7-6 and TRBJ2-5; D not certain. Looked up from germline, CDR1 is SGHVS and CDR2 is FNYEAQ. The CDR3 is made up of 14 amino acids. V was clipped by 0 bases and J by 2 bases, with 7 bases between them. CDR3 DNA: TGTGCCAGCAGCTTAGCGCGGAAACAAGAGACCCAGTACTTC. Protein: CASSLARKQETQYF.

The genes are TRBV4-3 and TRBJ1-5, with 7 bases aligning to TRBD1. The CDR3 has 17 residues. Germline V gene sequence: CDR1 LGHNA, CDR2 YSLEER. V lost 0 bases, J lost 5 bases, and 10 bases stayed unmatched. In nucleotides, the CDR3 is TGCGCCAGCAGCCAAGATCCTTCCAGGGGGGGTCATCAGCCCCAGCATTTT. This encodes CASSQDPSRGGHQPQHF.

The J gene is TRBJ2-3, the V gene TRBV6-4; tentatively, D is TRBD2 (6 bases). V dropped 2 bases and J dropped 4 bases, with 10 bases sitting between them. This CDR3 contains 14 residues. Germline V gives CDR1 MRHNA, CDR2 SNTAGT. The CDR3 protein is CASSDQGGADTQYF. In nucleotides, the CDR3 is TGTGCCAGCAGTGACCAGGGCGGGGCAGATACGCAGTATTTT.

The chain uses TRBV7-9 and TRBJ2-3; 14 bases match TRBD2. Trimming at V came to 1 base and at J to 0 bases, leaving 3 bases not matched to a gene. The germline CDR1 and CDR2 sequences are SEHNR and FQNEAQ (reference sequence). This CDR3 is built from 18 residues. The CDR3 loop reads CASSLVRLAGGSTDTQYF. The CDR3 DNA reads TGTGCCAGCAGCTTAGTTCGACTAGCGGGAGGGAGCACAGATACGCAGTATTTT. The full variable domain, with the rest looked up from reference TRBV7-9 and TRBJ2-3, is DTGVSQNPRHKITKRGQNVTFRCDPISEHNRLYWYRQTLGQGPEFLTYFQNEAQLEKSRLLSDRFSAERPKGSFSTLEIQRTEQGDSAMYLCASSLVRLAGGSTDTQYFGPGTRLTVL.

This chain uses TRBV10-2 with TRBJ1-1; D is uncertain. The germline gives CDR1 WSHSY, CDR2 SAAADI. V was trimmed by 7 bases and J by 3 bases, leaving 12 bases between them. The CDR3 spans 13 residues. Here the CDR3 DNA reads TGCGCCAGCACTGGACTATGGGACACTGAAGCTTTCTTT. It codes for CASTGLWDTEAFF.

V and J are TRBV5-6 and TRBJ2-7; D remains unclear. Germline CDR1 SGHDT, CDR2 YYEEEE. The CDR3 is made up of 15 amino acids. Trimming took off 2 bases at V and 1 base at J, with 13 bases between the two ends. The CDR3 sequence is CASSFGLLGSYEQYF. As DNA, the CDR3 is TGTGCCAGCAGCTTTGGGCTATTAGGGTCCTACGAGCAGTACTTC.

The rearrangement joins TRBV18 to TRBJ2-7, with TRBD2 as a possible D gene (5 bases). Germline lookup yields CDR1 KGHSH and CDR2 LQKENI. Trimming pared 0 bases from V and 2 bases from J, leaving 11 bases between. The length of the CDR3 is 15 residues. The CDR3 nucleotides are TGTGCCAGCTCACCACCGGTGACTACCACCTACGAGCAGTACTTC. Translated, it gives CASSPPVTTTYEQYF.

This chain joins TRBV21-1 and TRBJ1-6; no DNA check was done on the table's D call, TRBD1. TRBV21-1 is given as a pseudogene. The CDR3 sequence is 16 residues long. The CDR3 reads CASSKRGDRHNSPLHF. DNA for the CDR3: TGTGCCAGCAGCAAAAGAGGGGACAGGCATAATTCACCCCTCCACTTT.

This clone was seen just once. The gene calls are TRBV11-2 and TRBJ2-1, with D perhaps matching TRBD1 (5 bases). The length of the CDR3 is 12 residues. Germline lookup yields CDR1 SGHAT and CDR2 FQNNGV. The ends were cut back, 5 bases at V and 11 bases at J, with 13 bases in the middle. In DNA form, the CDR3 reads TGTGCCAGCAGCCTGAATAGACAGCAGCAGTTCTTC. It codes for CASSLNRQQQFF.

J is TRBJ1-6 and V is TRBV4-1; D call uncertain. The germline CDR1 and CDR2 sequences are MGHRA and YSYEKL. Trimming took off 3 bases at V and 2 bases at J, with 14 bases between the two ends. The CDR3 has 17 residues. Written as DNA, the CDR3 is TGCGCCAGCAGCCAGTGGGTCCTCGAGACCTATAATTCACCCCTCCACTTT. Its protein product is CASSQWVLETYNSPLHF.

This clone was observed a handful of times. The rearrangement joins TRBV11-3 to TRBJ2-7; D might be TRBD2 (6 bases). CDR3 size: 12 residues. Per germline, CDR1 SGHNT and CDR2 YENEEA. Trimming shortened V by 5 bases and J by 3 bases, and 8 bases separated the two germline ends. CDR3 region: CASSGRNYEQYF. For the CDR3, the DNA is TGTGCCAGCAGCGGGAGGAACTACGAGCAGTACTTC.

The chain has TRBV19 and TRBJ2-1; D remains ambiguous. Germline lookup yields CDR1 LNHDA and CDR2 SQIVND (reference sequence). There are 15 residues in the CDR3. Trimming pared 0 bases from V and 10 bases from J, leaving 16 bases between. In DNA, the CDR3 is TGTGCCAGTAGTATAGAACTTGGCCCGCCGAGGGAGCAGTTCTTC. Translating gives CASSIELGPPREQFF.

V usage is TRBV5-4 and J usage is TRBJ2-7, with unresolved D. Germline V CDR1 and CDR2: SGHNT, YYREEE (reference sequence). V was pared by 0 bases and J by 7 bases, with 11 bases between. The CDR3 covers 13 residues. DNA of the CDR3: TGTGCCAGCAGCTTGGCACACTTGGGGGAGCAGTACTTC. Protein: CASSLAHLGEQYF.

This clone was detected only once. V usage is TRBV5-4 and J usage is TRBJ1-2; D gene ambiguous. Trimming took 3 bases from V and 2 from J, leaving 11 bases between them. CDR3 length: 14 amino acids. The germline CDR1 and CDR2 sequences are SGHNT and YYREEE (reference sequence). The CDR3 reads CASSWRAGNYGYTF. DNA for the CDR3: TGTGCCAGCAGCTGGAGGGCGGGCAACTATGGCTACACCTTC.

This chain joins TRBV19 and TRBJ2-7; TRBD1 matches 9 bases. V was clipped by 5 bases and J by 3 bases; unmatched bases: 5. The CDR3 contains 14 residues. Germline CDR1 and CDR2: LNHDA and SQIVND (reference sequence). The CDR3 nucleotides are TGTGCCAGTAGTCCCCGGGGACAGGGCTACGAGCAGTACTTC. It encodes CASSPRGQGYEQYF.

CDR3 amino acids: CASSSGEADSGYEQYF. The CDR3 nucleotides read TGTGCCAGCAGCTCCGGCGAGGCGGACTCCGGTTACGAGCAGTACTTC. The J gene is TRBJ2-7, the V gene TRBV9; possibly TRBD2 for D (5 bases). The CDR3 has 16 residues. Germline values: CDR1 SGDLS, CDR2 YYNGEE. V lost 4 bases, J lost 4 bases, and 21 bases lay in between.